The T cell receptor (beta chain) described here comes from a study of CD8 T cells in Susac syndrome. A quantity of about 0.45 to 1 ug RNA underwent reverse transcription using random hexamers. Amplification of TCR beta CDR3 across 54 Vbeta and 13 Jbeta was performed with immunoSEQ multiplex PCR. TCRdb fed the immunoSEQ multiplex PCR reads into MiXCR, producing one record per CDR3 protein. Of about 280,000 distinct CDR3 sequences listed, about 85% are singletons. TEMRA cells were enriched by FACS, while CD8+ and CD4+ T cells were obtained through a negative isolation that was performed magnetically. Sequenced: CD8+ T cells from PBMCs. The clonotype originates from a human donor with multiple sclerosis.

The CDR3 nucleotides read TGTGCCAGCTCACCTAAACCGGGACTAGCAGCGGAGACCCAGTACTTC. The encoded protein is CASSPKPGLAAETQYF. This rearrangement joins TRBV18 to TRBJ2-5; 9 positions match TRBD2. This CDR3 is built from 16 residues. The V segment lost 3 bases and the J segment 5 bases; nucleotides outside the gene matches: 10. Germline CDR1 KGHSH, CDR2 LQKENI.